The source of this T cell receptor beta chain is a study of cytomegalovirus exposure and HLA in healthy donors. General observations from the study: A later look showed TCR association rates differing by HLA locus, highest for DRB1 and lowest for HLA-C.

In the case of this clone: Its target is not known.

This CDR3 comprises 13 residues. Germline V gives CDR1 LNHDA, CDR2 SQIVND (reference sequence). The V gene lost 5 bases and the J gene lost 3 bases, with 10 bases spanning the gap. Primers included in the PCR were 60 Vbeta and 13 Jbeta primers. This table comes from immunoSEQ multiplex PCR, and its TCRdb copy is limited to in-frame clones, with some not included. The table lists fewer than 75,000 clones, with approximately 15% in the top ten. The sequence was obtained from a boy aged 5 to 17 in good health and CMV-seronegative. The sequencing input was PBMCs. This chain connects TRBV19 to TRBJ1-1; D unresolved. CDR3 sequence (DNA): TGTGCCAGTAGTCAGAACCAGTACACTGAAGCTTTCTTT. Protein sequence: CASSQNQYTEAFF.